One sample yielded the 16 T cell receptor beta chains listed below, sequenced in a study of T-cell memory formation after mild COVID-19. In TCRdb, the 5' RACE reads were re-called with MiXCR into one record per CDR3 protein. The sample gives 560,000 or so distinct CDR3 sequences, 15% to 20% of which show up once; less than 10% is in the top ten. The sample taken for sequencing was PBMCs or a T cell subset sorted from them (not recorded which). These TCRs come from an adult woman who had mild COVID-19 (a few samples of this study predate the infection). Cell type and time point are not known.

V gene TRBV1 combines with J gene TRBJ2-3; the table calls TRBD2, which could not be checked here. TRBV1 is a recognized pseudogene. The CDR3 loop spans 16 amino acids. The DNA of the CDR3 is TGCACCAGCAGCCATCGACTAGCGAGGGGGCGGGATACGCGGTATTTT. Its protein product is CTSSHRLARGRDTRYF.

The V gene is TRBV24-1, the J gene TRBJ2-2; no firm D call. V was cut by 11 bases and J by 5 bases, with 5 bases left in between. Germline-derived CDR1 and CDR2 are KGHDR and SFDVKD. The CDR3 extends over 10 amino acids. The CDR3 region is CANGTGELFF. The CDR3 bases are TGTGCCAACGGGACCGGGGAGCTGTTTTTT.

In this sample, this clonotype turned up a few times. This chain joins TRBV29-1 and TRBJ2-2; no reliable D call. The CDR3 spans 12 residues. V was cut by 3 bases and J by 3 bases, with 5 bases left in between. Germline CDR1 and CDR2: SQVTM and ANQGSEA. The CDR3 sequence is CSVDIDTGELFF. The CDR3 coding sequence is TGCAGCGTTGATATAGACACCGGGGAGCTGTTTTTT.

The sample holds a few counts of this clonotype. In DNA, the CDR3 is TGTGCCAGCAGTTCGCGGAACTACGAGCAGTACTTC. It is translated as CASSSRNYEQYF. The chain links TRBV27 to TRBJ2-7, with unresolved D. The CDR3 runs to 12 residues. V lost 4 bases and J lost 3, with 7 bases in between. Germline CDR1 and CDR2: MNHEY and SMNVEV (reference sequence).

Worth noting for this clonotype: Relative to the germline gene, one junction end is altered; a read error may explain this. The chain combines TRBV27 with TRBJ1-2, with D maybe TRBD1 (6 bases). This CDR3 is built from 15 residues. Germline loops: CDR1 MNHEY, CDR2 SMNVEV (reference sequence). The CDR3 loop reads CASTQTGGVPYGYTF. CDR3 in DNA: TGTGCCAGCACTCAAACTGGGGGCGTCCCCTATGGGTACACCTTC.

This clonotype was recorded a few times. This chain uses TRBV18 with TRBJ1-2; the match to TRBD1 covers 7 bases. V shed 1 base, J shed 3 bases, and the junction held 2 bases outside the gene matches. In germline, CDR1 is KGHSH, CDR2 LQKENI. This CDR3 contains 14 residues. This CDR3 reads CASSPQGAYYGYTF. The CDR3 DNA is TGTGCCAGCTCACCACAGGGGGCCTACTATGGCTACACCTTC. The full variable domain, in which reference TRBV18 and TRBJ1-2 provide the parts outside the CDR3, is NAGVMQNPRHLVRRRGQEARLRCSPMKGHSHVYWYRQLPEEGLKFMVYLQKENIIDESGMPKERFSAEFPKEGPSILRIQQVVRGDSAAYFCASSPQGAYYGYTFGSGTRLTVV.

The chain joins TRBV9 to TRBJ2-5, with 7 bases that match TRBD1. Germline trimming cut 4 bases from V and 6 bases from J; bases unmatched to any gene: 18. Per germline, CDR1 SGDLS and CDR2 YYNGEE. This CDR3 is 17 amino acids long. The CDR3 spells CASSQGNMQGELKTQYF. In nucleotides, the CDR3 is TGTGCCAGCAGCCAGGGGAACATGCAGGGGGAGCTGAAGACCCAGTACTTC.

Only a few counts were recorded for this clonotype. The chain carries TRBV6-4 and TRBJ2-3; TRBD1 matches 7 bases. Germline V lookup: CDR1 MRHNA, CDR2 SNTAGT. Trimming at V came to 4 bases and at J to 4 bases, leaving 5 bases not matched to a gene. The CDR3 has 14 amino acids. This chain's CDR3 is CASSGGGSADTQYF. The CDR3 region has the DNA TGTGCCAGCAGTGGAGGGGGCAGTGCAGATACGCAGTATTTT.

This clonotype appeared a few times. The rearrangement joins TRBV5-1 to TRBJ1-2; TRBD1 is a possible D gene (5 bases). The CDR3 is 14 residues long. Per germline, CDR1 SGHRS and CDR2 YFSETQ. The V end was cut by 7 bases, the J end by 2 bases, with 15 bases between. The CDR3 DNA reads TGCGCCAGCGTTGGTGGGGCAGGAAACTATGGCTACACCTTC. Amino acids: CASVGGAGNYGYTF.

This clonotype was seen a few times. V gene TRBV7-6 combines with J gene TRBJ2-7; D is unclear. Per germline, CDR1 SGHVS and CDR2 FNYEAQ. The V gene lost 2 bases and the J gene lost 1 base, with 9 bases spanning the gap. This CDR3 comprises 14 residues. In nucleotides, the CDR3 is TGTGCCAGCAGCTTACATACAGATTCCTACGAGCAGTACTTC. Translation: CASSLHTDSYEQYF.

There are many counts of this clonotype. The V gene is TRBV4-1, the J gene TRBJ2-7, with D hard to call. Germline CDR1 MGHRA, CDR2 YSYEKL. V lost 0 bases, J lost 2 bases, and 8 bases lay in between. This CDR3 spans 14 amino acids. The CDR3 DNA follows: TGCGCCAGCAGCCAAGATCGAGGAACCTACGAGCAGTACTTC. Translating gives CASSQDRGTYEQYF.

This clonotype showed up just a few times. CDR3 in amino acids: CASSQWVGQEGDTQYF. CDR3 sequence (DNA): TGCGCCAGCAGCCAATGGGTAGGCCAGGAAGGAGATACGCAGTATTTT. The chain has TRBV4-1 and TRBJ2-3; D unclear. V was clipped by 2 bases and J by 5 bases, with 17 bases between them. The CDR3 covers 16 residues. Germline V gene data show CDR1 as MGHRA and CDR2 as YSYEKL.

This clonotype was counted a few times. The chain combines TRBV20-1 with TRBJ2-3, with D possibly TRBD2 on 6 matching bases. This CDR3 is 14 amino acids long. CDR1 is DFQATT, CDR2 SNEGSKA, per germline (reference sequence). V was pared by 0 bases and J by 4 bases, with 11 bases between. CDR3 in amino acids: CSARDKLAADTQYF. CDR3 nucleotides: TGCAGTGCTAGAGATAAACTAGCCGCAGATACGCAGTATTTT.

The chain joins TRBV3-1 to TRBJ2-5; 8 bases are shared with TRBD2. The CDR3 contains 15 residues. V trimming: 4 bases; J trimming: 2 bases; junction bases outside the gene matches: 6. Germline CDR1 and CDR2: LGHDT and YNNKEL (reference sequence). DNA for the CDR3: TGTGCCAGCAGCCCCAGGAGCGGGGGACAAGAGACCCAGTACTTC. This sequence encodes CASSPRSGGQETQYF.

A few counts support this clonotype. This rearrangement joins TRBV29-1 to TRBJ2-5, with D possibly matching TRBD1 (6 bases). This CDR3 spans 14 amino acids. The V and J ends lost 4 bases and 1 base respectively, with 13 bases between them. Germline V gene sequence: CDR1 SQVTM, CDR2 ANQGSEA. The CDR3 DNA reads as TGCAGCGTTGTCAGGGGAAGTACCCAAGAGACCCAGTACTTC. Encoded protein: CSVVRGSTQETQYF.

This clonotype was counted a few times. This chain links TRBV7-9 with TRBJ1-1; maybe TRBD1 (6 bases). With 5 bases removed from V and 1 base from J, the gap between germline ends came to 17 bases. This CDR3 region has 16 residues. CDR1 SEHNR and CDR2 FQNEAQ come from the germline V gene (reference sequence). This CDR3 is CASSTPHGDKNTEAFF. CDR3 nucleotides: TGTGCCAGCAGCACACCCCACGGGGACAAGAACACTGAAGCTTTCTTT.